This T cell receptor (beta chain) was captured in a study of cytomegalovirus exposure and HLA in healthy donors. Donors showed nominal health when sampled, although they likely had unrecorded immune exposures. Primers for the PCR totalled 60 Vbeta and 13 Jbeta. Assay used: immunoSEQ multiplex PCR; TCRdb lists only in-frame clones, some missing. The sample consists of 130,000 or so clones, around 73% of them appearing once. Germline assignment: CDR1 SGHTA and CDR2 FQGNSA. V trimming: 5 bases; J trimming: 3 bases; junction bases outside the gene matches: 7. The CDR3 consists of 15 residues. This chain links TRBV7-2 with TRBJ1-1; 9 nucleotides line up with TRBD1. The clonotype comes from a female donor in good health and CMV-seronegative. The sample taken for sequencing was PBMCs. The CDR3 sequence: CASSPDRGRDTEAFF. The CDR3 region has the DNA TGTGCCAGCAGCCCGGACAGGGGCCGGGACACTGAAGCTTTCTTT.